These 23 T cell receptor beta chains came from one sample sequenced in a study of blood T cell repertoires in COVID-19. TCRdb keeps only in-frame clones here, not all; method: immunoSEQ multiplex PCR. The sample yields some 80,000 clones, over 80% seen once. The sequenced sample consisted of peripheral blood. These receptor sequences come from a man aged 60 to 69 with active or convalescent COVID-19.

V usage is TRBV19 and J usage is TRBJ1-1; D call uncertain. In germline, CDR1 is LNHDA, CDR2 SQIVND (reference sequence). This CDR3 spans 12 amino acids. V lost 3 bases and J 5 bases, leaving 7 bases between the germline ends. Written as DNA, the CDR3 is TGTGCCAGTAGTATGGTCGGGACTGAAGCTTTCTTT. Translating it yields CASSMVGTEAFF.

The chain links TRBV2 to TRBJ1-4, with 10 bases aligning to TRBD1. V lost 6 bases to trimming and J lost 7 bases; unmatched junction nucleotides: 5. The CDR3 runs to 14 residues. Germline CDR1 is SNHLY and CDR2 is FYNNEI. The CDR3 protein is CASRPGQGSEKLFF. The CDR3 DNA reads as TGTGCCAGCAGGCCGGGACAGGGGTCTGAAAAACTGTTTTTT.

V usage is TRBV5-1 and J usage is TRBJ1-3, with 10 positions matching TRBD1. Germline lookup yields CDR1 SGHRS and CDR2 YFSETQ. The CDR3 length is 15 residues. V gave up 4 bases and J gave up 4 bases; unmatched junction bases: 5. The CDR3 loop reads CASSPDRGPGNTIYF. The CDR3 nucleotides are TGCGCCAGCAGCCCTGACAGGGGGCCGGGAAACACCATATATTTT.

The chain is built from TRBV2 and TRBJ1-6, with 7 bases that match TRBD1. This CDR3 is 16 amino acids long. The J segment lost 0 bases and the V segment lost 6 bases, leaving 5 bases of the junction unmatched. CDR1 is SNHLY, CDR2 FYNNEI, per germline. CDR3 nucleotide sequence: TGTGCCAGCAGCCTCGGACAGGCCTCCTATAATTCACCCCTCCACTTT. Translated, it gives CASSLGQASYNSPLHF.

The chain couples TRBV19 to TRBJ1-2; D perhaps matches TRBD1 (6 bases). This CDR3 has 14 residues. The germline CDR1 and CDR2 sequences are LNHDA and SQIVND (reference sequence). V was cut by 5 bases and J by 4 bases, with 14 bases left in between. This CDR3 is CASSFGQTIYGYTF. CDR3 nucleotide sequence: TGTGCCAGTAGTTTCGGACAGACCATCTATGGCTACACCTTC.

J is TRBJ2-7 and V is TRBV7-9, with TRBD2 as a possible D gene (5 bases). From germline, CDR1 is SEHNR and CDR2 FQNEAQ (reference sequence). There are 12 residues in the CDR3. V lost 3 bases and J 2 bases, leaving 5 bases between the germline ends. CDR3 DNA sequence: TGTGCCAGCAGCTTCGGGGCCTACGAGCAGTACTTC. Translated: CASSFGAYEQYF. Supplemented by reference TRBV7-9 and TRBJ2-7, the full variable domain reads DTGVSQNPRHKITKRGQNVTFRCDPISEHNRLYWYRQTLGQGPEFLTYFQNEAQLEKSRLLSDRFSAERPKGSFSTLEIQRTEQGDSAMYLCASSFGAYEQYFGPGTRLTVT.

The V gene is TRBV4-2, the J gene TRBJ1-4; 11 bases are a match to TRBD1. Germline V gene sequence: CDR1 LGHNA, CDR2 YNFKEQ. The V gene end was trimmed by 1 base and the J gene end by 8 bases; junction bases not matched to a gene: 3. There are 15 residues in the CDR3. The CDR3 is CASSQGGQGAEKLFF. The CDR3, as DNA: TGTGCCAGCAGCCAAGGCGGACAGGGGGCCGAAAAACTGTTTTTT.

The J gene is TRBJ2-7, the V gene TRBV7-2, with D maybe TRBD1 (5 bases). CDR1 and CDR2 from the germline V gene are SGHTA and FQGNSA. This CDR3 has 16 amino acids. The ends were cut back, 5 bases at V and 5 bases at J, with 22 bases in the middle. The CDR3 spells CASSPPQAGPGDEQYF. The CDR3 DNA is TGTGCCAGCAGCCCCCCCCAGGCAGGGCCTGGAGACGAGCAGTACTTC.

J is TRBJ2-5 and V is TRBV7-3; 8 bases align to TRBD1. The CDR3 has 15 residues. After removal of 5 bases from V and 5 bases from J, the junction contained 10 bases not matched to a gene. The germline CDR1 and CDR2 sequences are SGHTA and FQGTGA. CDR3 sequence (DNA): TGTGCCAGCAGCCCCCGGGACAGGCCTGGGGAGACCCAGTACTTC. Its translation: CASSPRDRPGETQYF.

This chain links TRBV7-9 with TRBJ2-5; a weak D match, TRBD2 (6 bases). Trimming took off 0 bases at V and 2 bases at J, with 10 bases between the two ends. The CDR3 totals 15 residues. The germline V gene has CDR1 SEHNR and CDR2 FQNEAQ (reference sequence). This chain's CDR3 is CASSLAGTPQETQYF. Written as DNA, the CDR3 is TGTGCCAGCAGCTTAGCCGGGACTCCTCAAGAGACCCAGTACTTC.

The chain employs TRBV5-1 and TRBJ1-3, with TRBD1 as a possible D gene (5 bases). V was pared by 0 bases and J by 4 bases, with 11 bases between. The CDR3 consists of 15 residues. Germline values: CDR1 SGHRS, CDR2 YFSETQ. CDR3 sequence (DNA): TGCGCCAGCAGCTTGGATGTGACAGCCGGAAACACCATATATTTT. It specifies CASSLDVTAGNTIYF.

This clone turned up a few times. The CDR3 loop reads CASSEWASGGSYNEQFF. In DNA, the CDR3 is TGTGCCAGCAGTGAATGGGCTAGCGGGGGTTCCTACAATGAGCAGTTCTTC. The chain is built from TRBV2 and TRBJ2-1; 10 nucleotides agree with TRBD2. Germline CDR1 is SNHLY and CDR2 is FYNNEI. The CDR3 is 17 residues long. V lost 2 bases and J lost 1; bases outside the gene matches: 5.

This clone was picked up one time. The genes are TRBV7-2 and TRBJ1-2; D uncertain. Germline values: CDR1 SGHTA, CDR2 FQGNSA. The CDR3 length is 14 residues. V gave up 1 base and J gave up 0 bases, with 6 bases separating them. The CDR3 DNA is TGTGCCAGCAGCTTAGTGGCCCCTAACTATGGCTACACCTTC. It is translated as CASSLVAPNYGYTF.

Here the CDR3 reads CASSYPSGLEQYF. CDR3 sequence (DNA): TGTGCCAGCAGTTACCCTTCAGGGCTGGAGCAGTACTTC. The rearrangement links TRBV12-3 or TRBV12-4 to TRBJ2-7; D possibly corresponds to TRBD1 (5 bases). The CDR3 has 13 amino acids. V gave up 4 bases and J gave up 7 bases, with 14 bases separating them.

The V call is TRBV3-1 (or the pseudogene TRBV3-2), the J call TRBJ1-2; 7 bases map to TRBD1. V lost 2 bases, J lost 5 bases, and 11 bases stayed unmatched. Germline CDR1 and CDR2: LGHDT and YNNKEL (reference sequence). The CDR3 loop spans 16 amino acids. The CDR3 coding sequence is TGTGCCAGCAGCCAACTTGATAGGACAGGCTGGTATGGCTACACCTTC. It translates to CASSQLDRTGWYGYTF.

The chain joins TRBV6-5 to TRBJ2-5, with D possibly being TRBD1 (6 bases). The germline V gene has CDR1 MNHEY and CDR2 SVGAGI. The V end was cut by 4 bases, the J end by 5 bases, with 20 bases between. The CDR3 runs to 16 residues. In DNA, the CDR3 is TGTGCCAGCAGTTCCCCAGTTGGGGGCGCCCGGGAGACCCAGTACTTC. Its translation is CASSSPVGGARETQYF.

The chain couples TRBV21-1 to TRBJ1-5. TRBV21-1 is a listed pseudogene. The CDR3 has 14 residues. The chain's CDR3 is CASSPRGGGQPQHF. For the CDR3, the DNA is TGTGCCAGCAGCCCCCGTGGGGGGGGTCAGCCCCAGCATTTT.

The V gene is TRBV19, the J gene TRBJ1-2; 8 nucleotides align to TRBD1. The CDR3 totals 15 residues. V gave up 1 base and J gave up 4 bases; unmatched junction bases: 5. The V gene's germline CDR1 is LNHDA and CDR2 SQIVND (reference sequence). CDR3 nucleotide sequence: TGTGCCAGTAGTATAGTCCACAGGGGGACCTATGGCTACACCTTC. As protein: CASSIVHRGTYGYTF. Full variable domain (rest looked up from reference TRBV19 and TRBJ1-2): DGGITQSPKYLFRKEGQNVTLSCEQNLNHDAMYWYRQDPGQGLRLIYYSQIVNDFQKGDIAEGYSVSREKKESFPLTVTSAQKNPTAFYLCASSIVHRGTYGYTFGSGTRLTVV.

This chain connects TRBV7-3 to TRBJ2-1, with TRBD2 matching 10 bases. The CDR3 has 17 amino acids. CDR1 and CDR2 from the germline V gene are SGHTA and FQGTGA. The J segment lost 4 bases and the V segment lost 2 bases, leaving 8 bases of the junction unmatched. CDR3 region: CASSLRGTSGDYNEQFF. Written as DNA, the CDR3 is TGTGCCAGCAGCTTACGAGGCACTAGCGGGGATTACAATGAGCAGTTCTTC.

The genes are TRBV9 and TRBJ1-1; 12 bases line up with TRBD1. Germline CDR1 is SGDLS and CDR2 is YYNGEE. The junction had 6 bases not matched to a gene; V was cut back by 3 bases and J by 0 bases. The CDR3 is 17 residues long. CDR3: CASSGGQGAVLNTEAFF. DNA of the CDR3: TGTGCCAGCAGCGGGGGACAGGGGGCCGTCCTGAACACTGAAGCTTTCTTT.

Written as DNA, the CDR3 is TGTGCCAGCAGCTCAGGGACAGGGGACTATGGCTACACCTTC. This sequence encodes CASSSGTGDYGYTF. The J gene is TRBJ1-2, the V gene TRBV7-9, with 10 bases lining up with TRBD1. CDR1 and CDR2 (germline): SEHNR, FQNEAQ (reference sequence). This CDR3 spans 14 amino acids. The V and J ends lost 4 bases and 3 bases, in that order; junction bases with no gene match: 2.

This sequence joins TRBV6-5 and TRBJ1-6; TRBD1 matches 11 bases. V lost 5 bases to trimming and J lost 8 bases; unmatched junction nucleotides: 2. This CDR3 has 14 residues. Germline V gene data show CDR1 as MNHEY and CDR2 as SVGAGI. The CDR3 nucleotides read TGTGCCAGCAGTCAGGACAGGGGGCATTCACCCCTCCACTTT. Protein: CASSQDRGHSPLHF.

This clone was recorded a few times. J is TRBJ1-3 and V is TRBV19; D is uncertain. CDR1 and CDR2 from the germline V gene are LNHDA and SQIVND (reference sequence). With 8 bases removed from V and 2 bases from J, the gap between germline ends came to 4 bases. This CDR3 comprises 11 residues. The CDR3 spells CASVTGNTIYF. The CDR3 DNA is TGTGCCAGTGTCACTGGAAACACCATATATTTT.